Shown below are 19 T cell receptor beta chains from a single sample sequenced in a study of regulatory T cells in long-lasting Graves disease. iRepertoire HTBI primers and Arm-PCR of CDR3 regions built TCR beta libraries. MiXCR, run by TCRdb on the multiplex PCR reads, gives a single entry per CDR3 protein. The table lists some 240,000 distinct CDR3 sequences, 15% to 20% of them singletons, with roughly 10% in the top ten. The time point here: newly diagnosed GD, antithyroid drugs for less than 3 months. PBMC RNA served as the TCR library source. These same data were also listed under a study on T cells in Graves' hyperthyroidism and ophthalmopathy.

The material was peripheral blood mononuclear cells (PBMCs), obtained at new diagnosis, from a patient treated with antithyroid drugs. The source is a woman aged 25 to 39 with Graves disease.

This clonotype was recorded at least ten times. The rearrangement joins TRBV3-1 to TRBJ1-6, with TRBD1 as a possible D gene (6 bases). Germline V lookup: CDR1 LGHDT, CDR2 YNNKEL (reference sequence). V shed 5 bases and J shed 6 bases, with 14 bases lying between them. The CDR3 is 15 residues long. CDR3 amino acids: CASSSGQTLNSPLHF. The CDR3 coding sequence is TGTGCCAGCAGCTCCGGACAGACACTTAATTCACCCCTCCACTTT.

A word on this clonotype: One end of the junction does not line up with germline, which may come from a read error. The chain employs TRBV3-1 and TRBJ2-2; possibly TRBD2 for D (5 bases). The germline V gene encodes CDR1 LGHDT and CDR2 YNNKEL (reference sequence). The CDR3 runs to 13 residues. DNA of the CDR3: TGTGCCAGCAGCCAAGTAGTTACCGGGGAGCTGCTTTTT. Translation: CASSQVVTGELLF.

This clonotype has at least ten counts. CDR3 nucleotide sequence: TGTGCCAGCAGCTTTTCCCGGGGAGAAGCTTTCTTT. Its protein is CASSFSRGEAFF. The rearrangement uses TRBV7-2 and TRBJ1-1, with no clear D. Trimming cost V 3 bases and J 8 bases, with 10 bases left between them. CDR1 SGHTA and CDR2 FQGNSA come from the germline V gene. The CDR3 runs to 12 residues.

On this clonotype: It is likely a read error: a sequence one base away is far more abundant. The chain joins TRBV20-1 to TRBJ2-3, with D maybe TRBD2 (7 bases). Judging by the DNA end, TRBJ2-5 fits better; the J call may be wrong. This CDR3 comprises 13 residues. In germline, CDR1 is DFQATT, CDR2 SNEGSKA (reference sequence). This CDR3 is CSARGGRPENQYF. In DNA, the CDR3 is TGCAGTGCTAGGGGGGGGCGCCCGGAGAACCAGTACTTC.

This clonotype came up many times. The chain combines TRBV28 with TRBJ2-3; 10 bases match TRBD1. Germline V gene lookup returns CDR1 MDHEN and CDR2 SYDVKM. This CDR3 is built from 16 residues. The V segment lost 5 bases and the J segment 5 bases; nucleotides outside the gene matches: 10. The CDR3 DNA reads as TGTGCCAGCAGTATCACCCCGGGACAGGGGCAAGATACGCAGTATTTT. Residues: CASSITPGQGQDTQYF.

This clonotype was observed at least ten times. This chain connects TRBV20-1 to TRBJ1-5; 10 nucleotides agree with TRBD1. CDR3 size: 13 residues. Germline lookup yields CDR1 DFQATT and CDR2 SNEGSKA (reference sequence). V lost 6 bases and J lost 5; bases outside the gene matches: 4. CDR3 in amino acids: CSAMDRGDQPQHF. The CDR3 DNA follows: TGCAGTGCCATGGACAGGGGGGATCAGCCCCAGCATTTT.

This clonotype was picked up many times. The rearrangement links TRBV14 to TRBJ2-2; TRBD2 agrees at 7 bases. The CDR3 contains 17 residues. Germline V gene lookup returns CDR1 SGHDN and CDR2 FVKESK. V dropped 1 base and J dropped 0; count of bases not matched to a gene: 5. The CDR3 reads CASSQVGGRTNTGELFF. The CDR3 nucleotides read TGTGCCAGCAGCCAAGTTGGCGGGAGAACGAACACCGGGGAGCTGTTTTTT.

The chain carries TRBV5-1 and TRBJ2-1; 7 bases fit TRBD2. J gave up 4 bases and V 1 base, and 5 bases lay outside the gene matches. The CDR3 length is 15 residues. The germline gives CDR1 SGHRS, CDR2 YFSETQ. CDR3 nucleotides: TGCGCCAGCAGCTTGATACTAGCGCGGTACAATGAGCAGTTCTTC. It specifies CASSLILARYNEQFF. Using reference TRBV5-1 and TRBJ2-1 for the parts outside the CDR3, the full variable domain is KAGVTQTPRYLIKTRGQQVTLSCSPISGHRSVSWYQQTPGQGLQFLFEYFSETQRNKGNFPGRFSGRQFSNSRSEMNVSTLELGDSALYLCASSLILARYNEQFFGPGTRLTVL.

The CDR3 coding sequence is TGCAGTGCTAGAGTCCCGGCACAGCCCCCGGGAGCCCAGCATTTT. It specifies CSARVPAQPPGAQHF. J is TRBJ1-5 and V is TRBV20-1; D remains ambiguous. The germline CDR1 and CDR2 sequences are DFQATT and SNEGSKA (reference sequence). The V end lost 1 base, the J end lost 11 bases, and 21 bases lay between the germline ends. The CDR3 is 15 amino acids.

The sample holds many counts of this clonotype. The rearrangement uses TRBV11-2 and TRBJ2-1; 7 bases match TRBD1. This CDR3 contains 13 residues. CDR1 and CDR2 from the germline V gene are SGHAT and FQNNGV. V shed 4 bases, J shed 9 bases, and the junction held 6 bases outside the gene matches. CDR3 coding DNA: TGTGCCAGCAGCTCAGCTAGGACAGGTGAGCAGTTCTTC. Protein: CASSSARTGEQFF.

This clonotype was counted a few times. This rearrangement joins TRBV9 to TRBJ1-3; D ambiguous. V lost 0 bases to trimming and J lost 0 bases, with 10 bases between them. The CDR3 has 16 amino acids. Germline values: CDR1 SGDLS, CDR2 YYNGEE. As DNA, the CDR3 is TGTGCCAGCAGCGTAGGGGCCACCAGCTCTGGAAACACCATATATTTT. Its protein product is CASSVGATSSGNTIYF.

This clonotype was found many times. V is TRBV7-2 and J is TRBJ1-2; TRBD1 matches 7 bases. V dropped 5 bases and J dropped 8; count of bases not matched to a gene: 8. From germline, CDR1 is SGHTA and CDR2 FQGNSA. This CDR3 has 13 residues. The CDR3 DNA reads TGTGCCAGCAGCGCCCTTCAGGGGGGCGGCTACACCTTC. Translating it yields CASSALQGGGYTF.

This clonotype has ten or more counts. The chain combines TRBV20-1 with TRBJ1-6, with no clear D. Germline lookup yields CDR1 DFQATT and CDR2 SNEGSKA (reference sequence). CDR3 length: 17 residues. Trimming removed 3 bases at V and 8 bases at J, with 23 bases between. This chain's CDR3 is CSARLEVRQDSDSPLHF. CDR3 DNA sequence: TGCAGTGCTAGGCTGGAGGTCAGGCAGGATTCCGATTCACCCCTCCACTTT.

This clonotype was recorded many times. V is TRBV18 and J is TRBJ2-2, with TRBD1 identical over 9 bases. J lost 5 bases, V lost 3 bases, and 7 bases had no gene match. The CDR3 extends over 16 amino acids. CDR1 and CDR2 (germline): KGHSH, LQKENI. The CDR3 here is CASSPPGQGKTGELFF. DNA for the CDR3: TGTGCCAGCTCACCTCCGGGACAGGGAAAAACCGGGGAGCTGTTTTTT.

This clonotype was observed at least ten times. The J gene is TRBJ1-1, the V gene TRBV7-3, with D unclear. Germline values: CDR1 SGHTA, CDR2 FQGTGA. The ends were cut back, 1 base at V and 0 bases at J, with 18 bases in the middle. The CDR3 spans 18 residues. CDR3 amino acids: CASSLIPRSGLMNTEAFF. The CDR3, as DNA: TGTGCCAGCAGCTTAATCCCGCGGTCGGGTCTTATGAACACTGAAGCTTTCTTT.

This clonotype was recorded at least ten times. V is TRBV14 and J is TRBJ2-7; D gene ambiguous. The CDR3 spans 12 residues. CDR1 and CDR2 from the germline V gene are SGHDN and FVKESK. The ends were cut back, 1 base at V and 4 bases at J, with 5 bases in the middle. The CDR3 is CASSQAPYEQYF. The CDR3 bases are TGTGCCAGCAGCCAAGCCCCTTACGAGCAGTACTTC. Supplemented by reference TRBV14 and TRBJ2-7, the full variable domain reads EAGVTQFPSHSVIEKGQTVTLRCDPISGHDNLYWYRRVMGKEIKFLLHFVKESKQDESGMPNNRFLAERTGGTYSTLKVQPAELEDSGVYFCASSQAPYEQYFGPGTRLTVT.

This clonotype was detected ten times or more. Here the CDR3 DNA reads TGTGCCAGCAGCGCCCAGGGGCAAAGTGAAGCTTTCTTT. Translation gives CASSAQGQSEAFF. V and J are TRBV7-3 and TRBJ1-1, with a tentative D call TRBD1 (6 bases). There are 13 residues in the CDR3. V lost 5 bases and J 7 bases, leaving 14 bases between the germline ends. CDR1 is SGHTA, CDR2 FQGTGA, per germline.

The sample holds many counts of this clonotype. The rearrangement links TRBV7-9 to TRBJ2-3; D may be TRBD2 (5 bases). The V and J ends lost 1 base and 3 bases respectively, with 11 bases between them. The CDR3 has 15 amino acids. Germline-derived CDR1 and CDR2 are SEHNR and FQNEAQ (reference sequence). The CDR3 reads CASSLDGLATDTQYF. The CDR3 DNA reads as TGTGCCAGCAGCTTAGATGGGCTAGCAACAGATACGCAGTATTTT.

This clonotype was observed many times. V usage is TRBV7-8 and J usage is TRBJ1-1, with TRBD1 as a possible D gene (6 bases). CDR3 length equals 15 residues. Germline assignment: CDR1 SGHVS and CDR2 FQNEAQ. V gave up 1 base and J gave up 1 base, with 10 bases separating them. This CDR3 is CASSLEGGWNTEAFF. The CDR3 DNA follows: TGTGCCAGCAGCTTAGAAGGGGGATGGAACACTGAAGCTTTCTTT.